This T cell receptor (beta chain) was captured in a study of graft-versus-host responses after intestinal transplantation. Looking at the study overall: Every recipient underwent anti-thymocyte globulin induction, then tacrolimus and steroids for approximately 3 years.

Responders (about 200,000, CFSE-labeled) met about 200,000 stimulators that were irradiated and violet-dye-labeled. Germline V gives CDR1 MGHDK, CDR2 SYGVNS. The CDR3 is 17 residues long. With 1 base clipped from V and 5 bases from J, the junction kept 10 bases outside the gene matches. Broader study findings: Recipient marrow harbored GvH clones, some of which surfaced first in ileum or blood. GvH clone levels peaked in circulation, and this peak was associated with early post-transplant HvG declines. Allografts of one patient group, those with graft-donor T cell macrochimerism, had high graft-versus-host to host-versus-graft clonal ratios.

Here immunoSEQ multiplex PCR was the method, and the copy in TCRdb shows in-frame clones only, minus some. The sample has 8,000 or so clones, around 30% seen once. The receptor's source is a human patient who received an intestinal transplant. This chain uses TRBV25-1 with TRBJ1-1; 10 bases line up with TRBD1. Sequences were derived from alloreactive CD8+ T cells from a mixed lymphocyte reaction culture, sampled before intestinal transplant. Subset of the sample: CFSE-low proliferating T cells sorted from roughly six-day pre-transplant mixed lymphocyte reaction (GvH or HvG direction). CDR3 in amino acids: CASSEWGGGQGPTEAFF. Here the CDR3 DNA reads TGTGCCAGCAGTGAATGGGGAGGGGGACAGGGGCCGACTGAAGCTTTCTTT.